These T cell receptor beta chains were read from a single sample in a study of cytomegalovirus exposure and HLA in healthy donors. Profiling relied on immunoSEQ multiplex PCR, and the TCRdb table lists in-frame clones only, not all of them. The sample records about 130,000 clones, roughly 85% being singletons. Sequencing used PBMCs. The receptors stem from a woman in her thirties or forties in good health and CMV-seropositive. CDR3s include the opening cysteine and the closing phenylalanine or tryptophan. The order of the fields is V gene, D gene, clone size, J gene, CDR3 protein. The D gene is left open where the match is weak. The size field is filled for only some rows; it gives once, few, many or a size class.

>TRBV11-3|TRBD2|once|TRBJ2-5
CASSRTSGRAGETQYF
>TRBV9|.|.|TRBJ2-1
CASSVALISSYNEQFF
>TRBV9|TRBD2|.|TRBJ2-2
CASSVYDGGRAESGELFF
>TRBV7-2|.|few|TRBJ2-7
CASSLLSGSHYEQYF
>TRBV29-1|TRBD1|.|TRBJ2-3
CSVTGQGTDTQYF
>TRBV29-1|.|.|TRBJ1-1
CSVEGQAGNTEAFF
>TRBV5-1|TRBD2|.|TRBJ2-7
CASRDSGRAWDEQYF
>TRBV6-1|.|.|TRBJ1-2
CASSEGTIRRGGYIF
>TRBV5-4|TRBD2|.|TRBJ2-5
CASSPREGQETQYF
>TRBV9|TRBD1|.|TRBJ2-1
CASSPDRGEQFF
>TRBV7-2|.|few|TRBJ1-1
CASSSGQRNTEAFF
>TRBV10-3|TRBD1|.|TRBJ1-2
CASSYIRTGGGYGYTF
>TRBV15|.|.|TRBJ2-7
CATSKYLAATYEQYF
>TRBV25-1|.|.|TRBJ2-3
CASRVAGTDTQYF
>TRBV9|.|.|TRBJ2-5
CASSVSTAQETQYF
>TRBV10-1|TRBD1|.|TRBJ2-7
CASSERTGSYEQYF
>TRBV6-5|TRBD2|.|TRBJ2-3
CASSYWGGRGTDTQYF
>TRBV6-5|.|.|TRBJ1-1
CASSLFRQAEAFF
>TRBV19|TRBD2|few|TRBJ2-1
CASGSGIINEQFF
>TRBV6-5|TRBD2|.|TRBJ2-5
CASSHGGGAGQTQYF
>TRBV10-3|.|once|TRBJ2-3
CAISELSTTQYF
>TRBV5-6|TRBD1|.|TRBJ2-3
CASNRQGSGTDTQYF
>TRBV27|.|.|TRBJ2-7
CASRLTENYEQYF
>TRBV27|.|few|TRBJ1-5
CASSFRSNQPQHF
>TRBV27|.|.|TRBJ1-6
CASSLRQGANNSPLHF
>TRBV7-9|.|.|TRBJ2-1
CASSLVWQDEQFF
>TRBV5-1|TRBD1|.|TRBJ1-2
CASSSSPNRGDGGYTF
>TRBV4-1|TRBD2|few|TRBJ2-3
CASSQPGLAVTDTQYF
>TRBV7-3|.|.|TRBJ1-2
CASSPEGTRIRNYGYTF
>TRBV5-4|TRBD2|.|TRBJ2-1
CASSPGTSGSYNEQFF
>TRBV19|.|.|TRBJ2-7
CASSSDTAYEQYF
>TRBV4-1|.|.|TRBJ2-1
CASSQEGAGVYEQFF
>TRBV27|TRBD2|.|TRBJ2-6
CASKTRIAGGANVLTF
>TRBV6-5|TRBD1|.|TRBJ2-7
CASSYSAGGLYEQYF
>TRBV30|.|.|TRBJ2-4
CAWDDGGGNIQYF
>TRBV18|.|.|TRBJ1-2
CASSPQTASRKGYTF
>TRBV7-2|TRBD2|.|TRBJ2-3
CASSLKGVTSGRASDTQYF
>TRBV14|.|.|TRBJ2-5
CASSQDPVGRFAGRWETQYF
>TRBV6-1|TRBD2|once|TRBJ2-5
CASSDTGLAGTQYF
>TRBV6-6|TRBD1|.|TRBJ1-1
CASSQDRGGAFF
>TRBV30|.|.|TRBJ2-5
CAWEDHPGDLGETQYF
>TRBV30|.|.|TRBJ2-1
CAWGDWSSYNEQFF